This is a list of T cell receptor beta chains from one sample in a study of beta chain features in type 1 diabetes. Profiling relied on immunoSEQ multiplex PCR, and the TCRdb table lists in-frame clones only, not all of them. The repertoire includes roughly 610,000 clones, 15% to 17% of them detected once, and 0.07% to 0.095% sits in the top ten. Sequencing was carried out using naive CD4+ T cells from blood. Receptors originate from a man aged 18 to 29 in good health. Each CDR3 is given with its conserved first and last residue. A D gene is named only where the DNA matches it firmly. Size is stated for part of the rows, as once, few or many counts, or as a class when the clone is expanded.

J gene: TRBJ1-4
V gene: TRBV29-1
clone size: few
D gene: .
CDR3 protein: CSVELGATNEKLFF
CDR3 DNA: TGCAGCGTTGAACTAGGTGCAACTAATGAAAAACTGTTTTTT

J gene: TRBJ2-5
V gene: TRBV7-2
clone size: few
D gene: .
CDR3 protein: CASSLAVRISGETQYF
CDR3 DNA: TGTGCCAGCAGCTTAGCGGTGAGGATTTCAGGGGAGACCCAGTACTTC

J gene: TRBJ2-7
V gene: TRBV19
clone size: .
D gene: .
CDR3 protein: CASRLWGRGYEQYF
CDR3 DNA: TGTGCCAGTAGGCTCTGGGGCAGGGGCTACGAGCAGTACTTC

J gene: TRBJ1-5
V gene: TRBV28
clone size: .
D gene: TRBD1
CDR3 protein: CASLPPGQGIQPQHF
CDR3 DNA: TGTGCCAGCCTTCCCCCGGGACAGGGTATTCAGCCCCAGCATTTT

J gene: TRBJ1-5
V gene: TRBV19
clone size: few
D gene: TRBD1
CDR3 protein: CASSASDRGRNQPQHF
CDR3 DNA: TGTGCCAGTAGTGCTTCGGACAGGGGGAGGAATCAGCCCCAGCATTTT

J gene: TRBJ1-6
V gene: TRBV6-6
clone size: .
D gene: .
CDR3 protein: CASSYRADSPLHF
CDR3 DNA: TGTGCCAGCAGTTACAGGGCGGATTCACCCCTCCACTTT

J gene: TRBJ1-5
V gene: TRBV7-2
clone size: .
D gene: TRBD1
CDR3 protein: CASSFGQGASGNQPQHF
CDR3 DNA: TGTGCCAGCAGCTTTGGACAGGGGGCGTCGGGCAATCAGCCCCAGCATTTT

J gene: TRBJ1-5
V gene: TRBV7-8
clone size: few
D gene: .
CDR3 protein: CASSFHVREPYSNQPQHF
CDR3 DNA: TGTGCCAGCAGCTTCCATGTCCGGGAGCCCTATAGCAATCAGCCCCAGCATTTT

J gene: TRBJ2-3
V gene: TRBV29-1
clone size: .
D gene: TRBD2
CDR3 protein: CSGRLAGGQDTQYF
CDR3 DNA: TGCAGCGGGAGACTAGCGGGGGGGCAAGATACGCAGTATTTT

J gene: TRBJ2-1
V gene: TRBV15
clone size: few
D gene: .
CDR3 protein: CATSHRAVNEQFF
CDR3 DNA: TGTGCCACCAGCCATAGGGCCGTTAATGAGCAGTTCTTC

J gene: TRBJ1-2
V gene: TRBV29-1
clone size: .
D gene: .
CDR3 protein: CSETRVGGYTF
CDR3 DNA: TGCAGCGAGACACGGGTAGGAGGCTACACCTTC

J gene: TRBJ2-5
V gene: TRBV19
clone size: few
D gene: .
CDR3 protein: CASSMQRTPPGETQYF
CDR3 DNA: TGTGCCAGTAGTATGCAGCGGACCCCCCCCGGGGAGACCCAGTACTTC

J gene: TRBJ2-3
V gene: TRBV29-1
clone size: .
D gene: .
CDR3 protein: CSVWKLIDTQYF
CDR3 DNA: TGCAGCGTCTGGAAACTAATAGATACGCAGTATTTT

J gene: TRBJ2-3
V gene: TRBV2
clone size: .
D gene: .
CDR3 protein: CASRRVEKGTDTQYF
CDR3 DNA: TGTGCCAGCAGACGGGTGGAGAAGGGGACAGATACGCAGTATTTT

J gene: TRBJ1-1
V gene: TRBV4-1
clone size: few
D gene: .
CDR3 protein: CASSHPPRKTGSEAFF
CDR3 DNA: TGCGCCAGCAGCCACCCGCCCCGGAAGACAGGTAGTGAAGCTTTCTTT

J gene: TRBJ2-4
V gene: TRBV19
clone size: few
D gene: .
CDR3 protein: CASSRGLAAKNIQYF
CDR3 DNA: TGTGCCAGTAGTAGGGGGCTCGCTGCCAAAAACATTCAGTACTTC

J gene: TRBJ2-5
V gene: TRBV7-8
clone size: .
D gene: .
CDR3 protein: CASSPGIPALAKTQYF
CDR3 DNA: TGTGCCAGCAGCCCTGGAATCCCCGCCCTCGCGAAGACCCAGTACTTC

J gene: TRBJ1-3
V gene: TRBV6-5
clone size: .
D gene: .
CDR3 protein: CASSYSQGSGNTIYF
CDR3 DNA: TGTGCCAGCAGTTACTCGCAGGGCTCTGGAAACACCATATATTTT

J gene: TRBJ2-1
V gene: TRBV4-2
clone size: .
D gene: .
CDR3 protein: CASSQVPGSSYNEQFF
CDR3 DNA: TGTGCCAGCAGCCAAGTTCCCGGGAGCTCCTACAATGAGCAGTTCTTC

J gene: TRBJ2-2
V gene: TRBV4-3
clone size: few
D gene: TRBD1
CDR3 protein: CASSQERTGSTGELFF
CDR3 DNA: TGCGCCAGCAGCCAAGAGAGGACAGGATCGACGGGGGAGCTGTTTTTT

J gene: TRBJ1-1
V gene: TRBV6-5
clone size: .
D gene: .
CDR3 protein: CASSYSTERQAFF
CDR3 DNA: TGTGCCAGCAGTTACTCGACAGAGAGACAAGCTTTCTTT

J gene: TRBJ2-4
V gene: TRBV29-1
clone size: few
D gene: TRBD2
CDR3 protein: CSVQTGLASDIQYF
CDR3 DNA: TGCAGCGTTCAGACGGGACTAGCGTCAGACATTCAGTACTTC

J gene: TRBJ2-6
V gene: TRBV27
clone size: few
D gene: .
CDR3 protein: CASSSAGVGANVLTF
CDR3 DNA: TGTGCCAGCAGTTCGGCCGGGGTTGGGGCCAACGTCCTGACTTTC

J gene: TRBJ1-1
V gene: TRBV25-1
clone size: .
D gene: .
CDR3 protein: CASRHRTVNTEAFF
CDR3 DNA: TGTGCCAGCAGACACAGGACGGTGAACACTGAAGCTTTCTTT

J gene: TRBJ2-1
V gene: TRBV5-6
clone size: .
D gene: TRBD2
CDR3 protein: CASRHGPGGDEQFF
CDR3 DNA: TGTGCCAGCAGGCACGGGCCGGGAGGGGATGAGCAGTTCTTC

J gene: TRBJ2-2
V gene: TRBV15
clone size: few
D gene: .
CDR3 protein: CATSSESWTGELFF
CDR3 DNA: TGTGCCACCAGCAGTGAATCATGGACCGGGGAGCTGTTTTTT

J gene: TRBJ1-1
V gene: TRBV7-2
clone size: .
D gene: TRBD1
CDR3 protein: CASSLTGVRMNTEAFF
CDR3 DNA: TGTGCCAGCAGCTTGACAGGGGTGCGGATGAACACTGAAGCTTTCTTT

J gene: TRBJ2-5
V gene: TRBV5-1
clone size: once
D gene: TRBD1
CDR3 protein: CASSLSGTGEETQYF
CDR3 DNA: TGCGCCAGCAGCTTATCCGGGACAGGGGAAGAGACCCAGTACTTC

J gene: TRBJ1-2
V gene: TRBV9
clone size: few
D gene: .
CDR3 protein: CASSVVGRGPYGYTF
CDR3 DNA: TGTGCCAGCAGCGTAGTTGGGCGGGGTCCATATGGCTACACCTTC

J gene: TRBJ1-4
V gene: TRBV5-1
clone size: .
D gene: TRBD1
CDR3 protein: CASSLAPPGTGEKLFF
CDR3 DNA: TGCGCCAGCAGCTTGGCCCCTCCCGGGACAGGGGAAAAACTGTTTTTT

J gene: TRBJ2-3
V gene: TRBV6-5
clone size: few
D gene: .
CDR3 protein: CASSGRHTDTQYF
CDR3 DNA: TGTGCCAGCAGTGGACGTCACACAGATACGCAGTATTTT

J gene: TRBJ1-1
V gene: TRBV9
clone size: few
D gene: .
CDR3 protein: CASSVSHAILGTEAFF
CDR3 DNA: TGTGCCAGCAGCGTATCCCACGCCATACTCGGCACTGAAGCTTTCTTT

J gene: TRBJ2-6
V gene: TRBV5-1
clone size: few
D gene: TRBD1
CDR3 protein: CASSLDGTGRNVLTF
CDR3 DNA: TGCGCCAGCAGCTTGGATGGGACAGGGCGCAACGTCCTGACTTTC

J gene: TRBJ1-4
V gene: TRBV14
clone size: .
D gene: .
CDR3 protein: CASSQDLSGFGEKLFF
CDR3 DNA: TGTGCCAGCAGCCAAGATCTCTCGGGCTTCGGTGAAAAACTGTTTTTT

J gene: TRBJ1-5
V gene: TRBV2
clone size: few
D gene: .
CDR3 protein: CASSESFSNQPQHF
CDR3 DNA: TGTGCCAGCAGTGAGTCCTTCAGCAATCAGCCCCAGCATTTT

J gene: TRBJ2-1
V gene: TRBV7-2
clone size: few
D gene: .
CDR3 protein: CASSFGGLRTFNEQFF
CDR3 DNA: TGTGCCAGCAGCTTCGGGGGACTCCGAACGTTCAATGAGCAGTTCTTC

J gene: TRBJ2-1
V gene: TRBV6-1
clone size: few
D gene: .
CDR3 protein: CASSEQVKRFF
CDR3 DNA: TGTGCCAGCAGTGAACAGGTAAAACGGTTCTTC

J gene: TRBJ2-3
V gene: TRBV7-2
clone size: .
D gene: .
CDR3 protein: CASSLRTDTQYF
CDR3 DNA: TGTGCCAGCAGCTTACGCACAGATACGCAGTATTTT

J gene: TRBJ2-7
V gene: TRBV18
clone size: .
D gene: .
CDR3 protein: CASSPPSRAYEQYF
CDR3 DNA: TGTGCCAGCTCACCGCCGTCCAGGGCCTACGAGCAGTACTTC